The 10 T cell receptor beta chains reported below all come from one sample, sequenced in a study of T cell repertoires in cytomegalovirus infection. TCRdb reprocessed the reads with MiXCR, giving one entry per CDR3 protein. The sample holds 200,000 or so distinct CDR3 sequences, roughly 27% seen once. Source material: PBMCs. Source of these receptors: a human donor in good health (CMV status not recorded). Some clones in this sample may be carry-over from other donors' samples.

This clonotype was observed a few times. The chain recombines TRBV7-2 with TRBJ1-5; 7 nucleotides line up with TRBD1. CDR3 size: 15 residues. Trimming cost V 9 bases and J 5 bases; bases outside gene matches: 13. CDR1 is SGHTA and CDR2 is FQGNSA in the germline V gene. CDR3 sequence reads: CASRRGGGLDQPQHF. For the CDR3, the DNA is TGTGCCAGTCGACGGGGAGGGGGCTTGGATCAGCCCCAGCATTTT.

CDR3 region: CASSEGYTEAFF. CDR3 nucleotide sequence: TGTGCCAGCAGTGAAGGGTACACTGAAGCTTTCTTT. The gene calls are TRBV2 and TRBJ1-1; D unclear. Germline loops: CDR1 SNHLY, CDR2 FYNNEI. Deletions cut 1 base from V and 3 bases from J, with 3 bases between. The CDR3 runs to 12 residues.

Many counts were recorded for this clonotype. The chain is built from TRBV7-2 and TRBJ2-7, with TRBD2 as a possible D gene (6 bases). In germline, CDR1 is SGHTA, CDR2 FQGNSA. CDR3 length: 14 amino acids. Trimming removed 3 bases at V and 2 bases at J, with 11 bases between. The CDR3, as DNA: TGTGCCAGCAGCTTGGGGACGGGGGCCTACGAGCAGTACTTC. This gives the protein CASSLGTGAYEQYF.

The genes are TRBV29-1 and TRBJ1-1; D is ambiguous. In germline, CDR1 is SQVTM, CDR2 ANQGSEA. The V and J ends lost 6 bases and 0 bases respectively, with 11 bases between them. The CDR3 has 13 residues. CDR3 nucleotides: TGCAGCGTAGAGACACCTATGAACACTGAAGCTTTCTTT. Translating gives CSVETPMNTEAFF.

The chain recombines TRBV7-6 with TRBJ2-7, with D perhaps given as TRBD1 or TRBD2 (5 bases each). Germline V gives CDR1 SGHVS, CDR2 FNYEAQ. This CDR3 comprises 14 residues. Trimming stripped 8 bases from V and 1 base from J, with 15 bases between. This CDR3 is CASSEGQLSYEQYF. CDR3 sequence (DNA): TGTGCCAGCTCCGAGGGGCAGCTATCCTACGAGCAGTACTTC.

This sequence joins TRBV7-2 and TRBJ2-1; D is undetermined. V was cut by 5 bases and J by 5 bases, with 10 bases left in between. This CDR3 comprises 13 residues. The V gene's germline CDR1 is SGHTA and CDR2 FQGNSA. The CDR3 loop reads CASSHPYDNEQFF. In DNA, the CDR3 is TGTGCCAGCAGCCACCCCTACGACAATGAGCAGTTCTTC. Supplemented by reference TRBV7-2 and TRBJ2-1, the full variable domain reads GAGVSQSPSNKVTEKGKDVELRCDPISGHTALYWYRQSLGQGLEFLIYFQGNSAPDKSGLPSDRFSAERTGGSVSTLTIQRTQQEDSAVYLCASSHPYDNEQFFGPGTRLTVL.

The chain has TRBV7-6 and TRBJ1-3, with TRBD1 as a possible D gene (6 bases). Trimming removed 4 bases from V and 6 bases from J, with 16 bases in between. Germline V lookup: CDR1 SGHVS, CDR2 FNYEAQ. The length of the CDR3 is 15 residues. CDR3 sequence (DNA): TGTGCCAGCAGCTCCTTCCAGGGGCGGGAAAACACCATATATTTT. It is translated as CASSSFQGRENTIYF.

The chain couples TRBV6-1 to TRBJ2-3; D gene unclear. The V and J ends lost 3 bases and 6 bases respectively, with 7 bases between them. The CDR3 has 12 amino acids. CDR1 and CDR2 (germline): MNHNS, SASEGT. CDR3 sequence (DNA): TGTGCCAGCAGTGACCTAAGGGATACGCAGTATTTT. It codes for CASSDLRDTQYF.

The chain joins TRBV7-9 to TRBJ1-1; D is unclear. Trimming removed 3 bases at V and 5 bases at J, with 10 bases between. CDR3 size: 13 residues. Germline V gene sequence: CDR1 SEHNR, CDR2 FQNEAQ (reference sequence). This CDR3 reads CASSLDVSTEAFF. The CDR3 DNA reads TGTGCCAGCAGCTTGGATGTGAGTACTGAAGCTTTCTTT.

DNA of the CDR3: TGTGCCAGCAGTTTGGGACATCGGAACACTGAAGCTTTCTTT. It is translated as CASSLGHRNTEAFF. The rearrangement links TRBV27 to TRBJ1-1, with a weak D call TRBD1 (6 bases). The V end was cut by 3 bases, the J end by 1 base, with 9 bases between. Germline values: CDR1 MNHEY, CDR2 SMNVEV (reference sequence). The CDR3 runs to 14 residues.